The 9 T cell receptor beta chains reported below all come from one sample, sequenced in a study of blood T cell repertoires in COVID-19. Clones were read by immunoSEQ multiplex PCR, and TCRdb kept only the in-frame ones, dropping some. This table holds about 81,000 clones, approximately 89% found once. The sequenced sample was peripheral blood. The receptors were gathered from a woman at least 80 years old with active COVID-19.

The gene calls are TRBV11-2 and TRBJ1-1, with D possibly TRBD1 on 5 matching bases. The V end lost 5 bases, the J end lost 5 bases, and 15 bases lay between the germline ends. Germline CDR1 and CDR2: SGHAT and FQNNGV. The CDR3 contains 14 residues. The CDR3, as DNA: TGTGCCAGCAGCCCGGGGCGGGGCTGGACTGAAGCTTTCTTT. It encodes CASSPGRGWTEAFF. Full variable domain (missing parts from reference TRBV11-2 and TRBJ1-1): EAGVAQSPRYKIIEKRQSVAFWCNPISGHATLYWYQQILGQGPKLLIQFQNNGVVDDSQLPKDRFSAERLKGVDSTLKIQPAKLEDSAVYLCASSPGRGWTEAFFGQGTRLTVV.

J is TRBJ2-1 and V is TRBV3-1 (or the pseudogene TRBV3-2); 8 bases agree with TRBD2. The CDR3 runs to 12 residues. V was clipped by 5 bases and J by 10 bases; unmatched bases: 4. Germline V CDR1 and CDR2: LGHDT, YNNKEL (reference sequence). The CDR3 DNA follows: TGTGCCAGCAGCGGACCGGGGGGGGAGCAGTTCTTC. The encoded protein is CASSGPGGEQFF.

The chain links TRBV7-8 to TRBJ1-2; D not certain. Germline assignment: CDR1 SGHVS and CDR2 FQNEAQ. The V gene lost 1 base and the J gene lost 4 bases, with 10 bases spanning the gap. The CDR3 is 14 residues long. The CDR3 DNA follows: TGTGCCAGCAGCTTAGAAACGGGGAGCTATGGCTACACCTTC. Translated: CASSLETGSYGYTF.

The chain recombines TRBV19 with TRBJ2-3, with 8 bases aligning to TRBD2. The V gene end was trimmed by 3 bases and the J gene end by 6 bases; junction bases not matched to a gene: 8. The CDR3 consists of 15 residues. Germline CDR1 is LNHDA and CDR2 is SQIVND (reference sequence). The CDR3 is CASSMGSGSPDTQYF. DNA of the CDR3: TGTGCCAGTAGTATGGGCAGCGGGAGCCCCGATACGCAGTATTTT. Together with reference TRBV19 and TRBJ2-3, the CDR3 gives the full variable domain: DGGITQSPKYLFRKEGQNVTLSCEQNLNHDAMYWYRQDPGQGLRLIYYSQIVNDFQKGDIAEGYSVSREKKESFPLTVTSAQKNPTAFYLCASSMGSGSPDTQYFGPGTRLTVL.

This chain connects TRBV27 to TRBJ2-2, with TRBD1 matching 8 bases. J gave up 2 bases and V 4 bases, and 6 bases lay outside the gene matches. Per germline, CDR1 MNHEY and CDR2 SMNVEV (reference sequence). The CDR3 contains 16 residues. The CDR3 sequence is CASSSQGVGNTGELFF. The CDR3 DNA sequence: TGTGCCAGCAGTTCACAGGGGGTGGGAAACACCGGGGAGCTGTTTTTT.

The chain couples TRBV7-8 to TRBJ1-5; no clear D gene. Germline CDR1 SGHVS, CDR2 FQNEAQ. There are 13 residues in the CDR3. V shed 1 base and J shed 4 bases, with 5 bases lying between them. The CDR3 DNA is TGTGCCAGCAGCTTAGACAGAAATCAGCCCCAGCATTTT. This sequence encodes CASSLDRNQPQHF.

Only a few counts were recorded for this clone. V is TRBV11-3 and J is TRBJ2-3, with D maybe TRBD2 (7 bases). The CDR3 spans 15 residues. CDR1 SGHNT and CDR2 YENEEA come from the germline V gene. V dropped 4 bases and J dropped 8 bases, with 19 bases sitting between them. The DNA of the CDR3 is TGTGCCAGCAGCTCCATCCTGGCGGGGGCAAGTACGCAGTATTTT. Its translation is CASSSILAGASTQYF. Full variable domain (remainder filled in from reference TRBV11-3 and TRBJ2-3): EAGVVQSPRYKIIEKKQPVAFWCNPISGHNTLYWYLQNLGQGPELLIRYENEEAVDDSQLPKDRFSAERLKGVDSTLKIQPAELGDSAVYLCASSSILAGASTQYFGPGTRLTVL.

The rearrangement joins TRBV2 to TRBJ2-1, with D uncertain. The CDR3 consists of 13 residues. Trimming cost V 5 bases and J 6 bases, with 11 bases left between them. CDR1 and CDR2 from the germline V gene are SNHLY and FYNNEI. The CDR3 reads CASSLVVTNEQFF. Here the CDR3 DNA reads TGTGCCAGCAGTTTAGTGGTCACCAATGAGCAGTTCTTC. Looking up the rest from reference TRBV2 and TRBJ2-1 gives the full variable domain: EPEVTQTPSHQVTQMGQEVILRCVPISNHLYFYWYRQILGQKVEFLVSFYNNEISEKSEIFDDQFSVERPDGSNFTLKIRSTKLEDSAMYFCASSLVVTNEQFFGPGTRLTVL.

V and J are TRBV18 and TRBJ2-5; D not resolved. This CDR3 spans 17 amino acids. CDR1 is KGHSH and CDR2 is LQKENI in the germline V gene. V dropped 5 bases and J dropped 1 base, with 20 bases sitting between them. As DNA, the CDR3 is TGTGCCAGCTCATCACTACCCCCTATCACAGTCCAAGAGACCCAGTACTTC. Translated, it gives CASSSLPPITVQETQYF.